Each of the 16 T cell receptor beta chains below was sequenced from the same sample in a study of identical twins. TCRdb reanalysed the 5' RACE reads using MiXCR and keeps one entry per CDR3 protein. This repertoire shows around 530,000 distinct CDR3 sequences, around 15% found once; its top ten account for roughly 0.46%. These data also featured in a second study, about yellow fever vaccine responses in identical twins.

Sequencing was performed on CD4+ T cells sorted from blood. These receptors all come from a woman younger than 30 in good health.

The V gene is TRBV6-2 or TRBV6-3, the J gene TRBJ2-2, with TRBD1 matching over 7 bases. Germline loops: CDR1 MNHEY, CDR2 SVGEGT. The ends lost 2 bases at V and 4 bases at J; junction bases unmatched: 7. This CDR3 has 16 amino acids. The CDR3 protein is CASSYPRGQVTGELFF. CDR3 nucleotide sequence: TGTGCCAGCAGTTACCCGAGGGGGCAGGTCACCGGGGAGCTGTTTTTT.

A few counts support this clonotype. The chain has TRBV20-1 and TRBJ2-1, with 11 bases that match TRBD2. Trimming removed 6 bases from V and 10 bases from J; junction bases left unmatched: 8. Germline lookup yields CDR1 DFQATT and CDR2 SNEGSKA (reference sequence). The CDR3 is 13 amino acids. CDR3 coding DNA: TGCAGTGCCCCCGAACTAGCGGGAGACGAGCAGTTCTTC. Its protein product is CSAPELAGDEQFF.

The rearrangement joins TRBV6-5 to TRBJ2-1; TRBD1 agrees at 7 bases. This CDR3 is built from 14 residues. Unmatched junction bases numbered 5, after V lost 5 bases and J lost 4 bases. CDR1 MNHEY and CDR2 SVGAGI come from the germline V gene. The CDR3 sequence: CASSNRDSYNEQFF. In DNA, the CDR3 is TGTGCCAGCAGTAACCGGGACAGTTACAATGAGCAGTTCTTC.

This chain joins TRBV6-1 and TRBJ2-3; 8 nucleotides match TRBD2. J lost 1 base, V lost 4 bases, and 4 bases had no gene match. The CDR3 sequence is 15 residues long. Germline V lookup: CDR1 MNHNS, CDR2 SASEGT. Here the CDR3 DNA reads TGTGCCAGCAGTGGAAGGCGGGAGGGCACAGATACGCAGTATTTT. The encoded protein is CASSGRREGTDTQYF.

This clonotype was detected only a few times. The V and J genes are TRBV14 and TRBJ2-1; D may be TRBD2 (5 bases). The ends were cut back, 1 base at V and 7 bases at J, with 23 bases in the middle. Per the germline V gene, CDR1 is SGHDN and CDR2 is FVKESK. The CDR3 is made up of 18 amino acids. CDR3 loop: CASSQAPRLSASQNEQFF. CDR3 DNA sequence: TGTGCCAGCAGCCAAGCCCCGAGACTATCAGCCTCTCAAAATGAGCAGTTCTTC.

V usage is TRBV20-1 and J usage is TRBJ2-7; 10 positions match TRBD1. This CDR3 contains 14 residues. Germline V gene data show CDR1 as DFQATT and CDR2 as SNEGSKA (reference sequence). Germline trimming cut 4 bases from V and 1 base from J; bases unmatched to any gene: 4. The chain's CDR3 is CSATGQGVSYEQYF. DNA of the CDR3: TGCAGTGCTACCGGACAGGGGGTTTCCTACGAGCAGTACTTC.

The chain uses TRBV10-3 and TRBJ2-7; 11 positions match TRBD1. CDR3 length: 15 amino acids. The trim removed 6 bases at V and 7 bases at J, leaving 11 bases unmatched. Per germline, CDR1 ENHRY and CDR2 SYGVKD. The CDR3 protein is CAISDPGTGGYEQYF. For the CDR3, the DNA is TGTGCCATCAGCGACCCCGGGACAGGGGGTTATGAGCAGTACTTC.

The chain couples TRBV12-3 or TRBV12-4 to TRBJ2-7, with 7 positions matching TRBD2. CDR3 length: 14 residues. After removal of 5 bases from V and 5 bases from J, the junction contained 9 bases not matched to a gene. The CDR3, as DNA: TGTGCCAGCAGTCTGGGTGGGAGGGCCAACGAGCAGTACTTC. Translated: CASSLGGRANEQYF.

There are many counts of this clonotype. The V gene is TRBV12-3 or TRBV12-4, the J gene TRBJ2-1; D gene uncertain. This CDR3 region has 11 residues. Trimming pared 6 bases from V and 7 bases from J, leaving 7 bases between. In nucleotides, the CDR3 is TGTGCCAGCAGGTTTAAGAATGAGCAGTTCTTC. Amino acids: CASRFKNEQFF.

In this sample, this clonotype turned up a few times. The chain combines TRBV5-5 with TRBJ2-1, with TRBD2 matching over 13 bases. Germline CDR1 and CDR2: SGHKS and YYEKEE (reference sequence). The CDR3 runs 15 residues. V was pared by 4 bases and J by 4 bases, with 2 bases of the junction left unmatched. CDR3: CASSTGLAGYNEQFF. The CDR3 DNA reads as TGTGCCAGCAGCACGGGACTAGCGGGGTACAATGAGCAGTTCTTC. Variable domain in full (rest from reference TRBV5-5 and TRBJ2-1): DAGVTQSPTHLIKTRGQQVTLRCSPISGHKSVSWYQQVLGQGPQFIFQYYEKEERGRGNFPDRFSARQFPNYSSELNVNALLLGDSALYLCASSTGLAGYNEQFFGPGTRLTVL.

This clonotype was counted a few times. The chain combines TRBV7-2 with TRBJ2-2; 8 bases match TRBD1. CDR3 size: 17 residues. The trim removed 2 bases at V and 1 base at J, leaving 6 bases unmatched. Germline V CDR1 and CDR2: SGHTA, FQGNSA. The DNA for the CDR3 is TGTGCCAGCAGCTTAAACTTCGGACAGGGGAACACCGGGGAGCTGTTTTTT. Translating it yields CASSLNFGQGNTGELFF. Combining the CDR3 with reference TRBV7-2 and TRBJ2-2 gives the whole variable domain GAGVSQSPSNKVTEKGKDVELRCDPISGHTALYWYRQSLGQGLEFLIYFQGNSAPDKSGLPSDRFSAERTGGSVSTLTIQRTQQEDSAVYLCASSLNFGQGNTGELFFGEGSRLTVL.

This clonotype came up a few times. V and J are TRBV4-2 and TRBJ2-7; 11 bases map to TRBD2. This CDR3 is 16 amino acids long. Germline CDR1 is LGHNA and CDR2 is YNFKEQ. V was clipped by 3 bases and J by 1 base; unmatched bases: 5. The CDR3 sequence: CASSQTGTSGSYEQYF. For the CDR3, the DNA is TGTGCCAGCAGCCAGACCGGGACTAGCGGTTCCTACGAGCAGTACTTC.

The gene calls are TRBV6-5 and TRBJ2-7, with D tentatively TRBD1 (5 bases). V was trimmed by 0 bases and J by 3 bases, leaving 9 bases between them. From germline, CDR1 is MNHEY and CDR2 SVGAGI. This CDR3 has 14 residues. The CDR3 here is CASSYSGHRYEQYF. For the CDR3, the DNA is TGTGCCAGCAGTTACTCAGGACACCGCTACGAGCAGTACTTC.

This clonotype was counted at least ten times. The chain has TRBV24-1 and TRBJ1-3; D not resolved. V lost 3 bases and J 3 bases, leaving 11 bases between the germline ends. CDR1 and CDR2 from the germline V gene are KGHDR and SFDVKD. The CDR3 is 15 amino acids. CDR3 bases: TGTGCCACCAGTGATAATACTCCGGGTGGAAACACCATATATTTT. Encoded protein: CATSDNTPGGNTIYF.

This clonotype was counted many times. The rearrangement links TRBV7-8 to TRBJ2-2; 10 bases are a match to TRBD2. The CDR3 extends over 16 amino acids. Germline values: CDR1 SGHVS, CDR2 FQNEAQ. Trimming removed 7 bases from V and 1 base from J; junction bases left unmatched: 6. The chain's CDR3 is CASTSSGGQNTGELFF. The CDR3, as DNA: TGTGCCAGCACCTCTAGCGGGGGACAGAACACCGGGGAGCTGTTTTTT.

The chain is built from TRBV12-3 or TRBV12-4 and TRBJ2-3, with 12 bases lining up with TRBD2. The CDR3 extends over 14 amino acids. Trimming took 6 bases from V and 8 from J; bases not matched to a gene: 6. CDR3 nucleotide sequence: TGTGCCAGCAGGACACTAGCGGGGGGCCCTACGCAGTATTTT. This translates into CASRTLAGGPTQYF.